Listed here is a single TCR beta chain. This receptor's antigen is unknown. Base qualities are not recorded, but no much larger clone differs from it by a single base. The CDR3 spans 15 residues, from the cysteine through the phenylalanine. Here the CDR3 DNA is all that survives: 45 bases in frame from base 1. Taken from the germline V gene, the CDR1 and CDR2 loops are SGHDT and YYEEEE. Cut back by 4 bases and 1 base, the V and J ends lie 14 bases apart. Library creation used PCR. TCR sequencing of DNA from cultured CD4+ T cells used the Oncomine TCR Beta short-read assay at the Johns Hopkins FTIC core. The QIAamp micro DNA kit was used to extract genomic DNA from the cultured CD4+ T cells. Oncomine TCR Beta libraries from cultured CD4+ T cells were pooled using unique dual indexes and sequenced on an Illumina iSeq 100. The paper's data handling went like this. Non-productive sequences were removed, and CDR3s not starting with C, not ending with F or W, or shorter than 7 amino acids were discarded. The MANAFEST web application was used to identify antigen-specific clonotypes by comparing peptide-stimulated wells against reference wells and other culture wells. For a clone to be called positive, the clone needed an FDR below 0.05, an odds ratio above 5, and a productive frequency above 0.1% in at least two of three replicate wells. A clonotype counted as cross-reactive if it showed significant expansion both in the SARS-CoV-2 spike wells and in at least one common cold coronavirus spike condition. CDR3 homology was assessed with Levenshtein distances (stringdist) and unrooted phylogenetic trees (ape) in R version 3.6.1. TCRdb redid the processing of the public reads, applying fastp at Q25 and MiXCR, and retained in-frame beta chains. A single entry per CDR3 protein holds the most common genes and DNA from its merged rows. Clone size and V and J calls follow TCRdb, not the original study. The sample profile shows some 3,700 distinct CDR3 sequences; roughly 21% of them were found once. 15% to 20% of the sample is in the top ten clones.

The treatment or condition label here, explained by the study, means: 10-day PBMC culture with coronavirus spike peptide pools or control peptides (ViraFEST assay). The study used the ViraFEST assay, which expanded antigen-specific T cells with peptide pools and then identified expanded clonotypes by TCR sequencing. The convalescent patients' positive SARS-CoV-2 PCR tests fell between March and December 2020, which was before the Alpha, Beta and Delta variants emerged in the United States. Each well held around 1.9 million PBMCs cultured with approximately 10 ug/ml peptide pools in IMDM containing around 5% human AB serum and 9 to 10 IU/ml IL-2. Half of the culture medium was replaced with fresh IL-2-containing medium on days 3 and 7. After about 10 days of culture, CD4+ T cells were isolated by negative selection using the EasySep CD4+ T cell isolation kit. Ficoll-Paque Plus gradient centrifugation was used to isolate PBMCs from whole blood, and the isolated PBMCs were then either used fresh or cryopreserved at -140C. Culture conditions were generally each tested in triplicate wells.

This sample was included in a study of vaccination and CD4 T cells after COVID-19 (dated by TCRdb to between 2022 and 2023). With regard to the full study: Convalescent patients had a positive SARS-CoV-2 result on nasal swab PCR, and of these patients, fewer than ten had mild disease and one had severe disease. In the convalescent cohort there were six males and four females, among whom were two Hispanic individuals, seven Caucasians, two Asians and one multiracial person. Participants received two doses of either the Pfizer-BioNTech BNT162b2 vaccine (n=8) or the Moderna mRNA-1273 vaccine (n=2). Post-COVID blood samples from convalescent patients were collected a median of around 100 days after diagnosis, with a range of 35 to 161 days. Post-vaccine blood samples were obtained a median of approximately 70 days after the second vaccine dose, with a range of about 12 to 241 days. The cultures were stimulated with overlapping spike peptide pools from SARS-CoV-2 and from the common cold coronaviruses HCoV-NL63, HCoV-OC43 and HCoV-229E. Control cultures received a CEFX viral epitope pool as the positive control, an HIV-1 Nef peptide pool as the negative control, or no peptide. In approximately ten COVID-19 convalescent patients and several infection-naive healthy vaccine recipients, the spike-specific CD4+ TCR repertoire before mRNA vaccination was compared with the repertoire after mRNA vaccination.

Summary of the overall study and its limitations: In convalescent patients, a median approximately 83% of post-vaccine SARS-CoV-2-reactive clones were detected only after vaccination, suggesting vaccine-specific priming. The number of convalescent patients in the study was relatively small, and the study did not examine early timepoints following natural infection. Although the median number of SARS-CoV-2-reactive clonotypes went up from more than 20 after infection to 38 after vaccination, the increase was not significant. Of the vaccine-specific clones found in convalescent patients, nearly all (304 of 307) were mono-reactive for SARS-CoV-2 spike instead of being cross-reactive with common cold coronaviruses.

The specimen was CD4+ T cells from blood, cultured in vitro. The origin of this receptor is a human donor who had recovered from COVID-19. The chain employs TRBV5-6 and TRBJ2-5; the D gene is perhaps TRBD2, from 7 matching bases. CDR3 loop: CASSPWGGAQETQYF. The sequence in DNA is TGTGCCAGCAGCCCGTGGGGGGGGGCCCAAGAGACCCAGTACTTC.